This entry concerns a single T cell receptor (beta chain). Its matching antigen is unknown. The record originates from a study of early T cells in non-severe SARS-CoV-2 infection. Across the study: Sequencing was performed on bulk RNA from unsorted whole blood, leaving chains unpaired. Study-wide points: Missing private and CD4 specificities, VDJdb matching favored anti-spike CD8 responses.

Unique molecular identifiers were affixed to single, distinct cDNA molecules. MiXCR, run by TCRdb on the 5' RACE reads, gives a single entry per CDR3 protein. The sample has just under 65,000 distinct CDR3 sequences, around 14% seen once; the top ten hold around 4.3%. This sequence was found in an adult who was a healthcare worker with PCR-confirmed SARS-CoV-2 infection or an uninfected control (not recorded which). Sequencing was done on a sample of whole blood.

CDR3 residues: CASSRSRASSDTQYF. The CDR3 DNA reads as TGTGCCAGCAGCCGTAGCCGGGCTTCAAGCGATACGCAGTATTTT. V and J are TRBV6-2 or TRBV6-3 and TRBJ2-3; D gene uncertain. Germline-derived CDR1 and CDR2 are MNHEY and SVGEGT. This CDR3 has 15 residues. The germline V and J ends were trimmed by 6 bases and 6 bases, with 19 bases remaining between them.